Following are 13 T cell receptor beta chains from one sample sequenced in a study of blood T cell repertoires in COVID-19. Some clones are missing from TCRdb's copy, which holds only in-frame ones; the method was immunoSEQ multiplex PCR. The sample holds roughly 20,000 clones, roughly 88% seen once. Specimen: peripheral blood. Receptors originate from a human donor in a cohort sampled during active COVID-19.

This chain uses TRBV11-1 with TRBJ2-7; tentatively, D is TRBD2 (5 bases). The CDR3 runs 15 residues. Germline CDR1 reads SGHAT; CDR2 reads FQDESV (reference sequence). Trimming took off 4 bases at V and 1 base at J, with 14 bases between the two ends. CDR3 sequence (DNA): TGTGCCAGCAGCTCAGACTACAACCCATCCTACGAGCAGTACTTC. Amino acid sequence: CASSSDYNPSYEQYF.

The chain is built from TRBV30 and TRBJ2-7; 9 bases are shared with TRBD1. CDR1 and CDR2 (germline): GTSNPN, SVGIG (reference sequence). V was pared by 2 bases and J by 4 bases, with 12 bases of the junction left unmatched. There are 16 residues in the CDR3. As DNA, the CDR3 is TGTGCCTGGAGTCCCAACAGGGGGCCCGGTGGGTACGAGCAGTACTTC. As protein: CAWSPNRGPGGYEQYF. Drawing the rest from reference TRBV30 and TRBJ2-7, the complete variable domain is SQTIHQWPATLVQPVGSPLSLECTVEGTSNPNLYWYRQAAGRGLQLLFYSVGIGQISSEVPQNLSASRPQDRQFILSSKKLLLSDSGFYLCAWSPNRGPGGYEQYFGPGTRLTVT.

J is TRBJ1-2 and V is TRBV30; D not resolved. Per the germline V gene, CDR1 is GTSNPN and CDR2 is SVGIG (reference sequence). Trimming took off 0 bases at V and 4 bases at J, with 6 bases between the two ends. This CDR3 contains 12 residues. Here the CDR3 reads CAWSVRLYGYTF. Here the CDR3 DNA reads TGTGCCTGGAGTGTTAGACTCTATGGCTACACCTTC.

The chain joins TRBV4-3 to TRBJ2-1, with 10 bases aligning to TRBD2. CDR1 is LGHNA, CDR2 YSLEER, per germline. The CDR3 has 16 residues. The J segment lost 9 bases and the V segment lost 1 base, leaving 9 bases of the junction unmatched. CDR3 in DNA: TGCGCCAGCAGCCAAGTCGCTAGCGGGAGTGCAGCTGAGCAGTTCTTC. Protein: CASSQVASGSAAEQFF.

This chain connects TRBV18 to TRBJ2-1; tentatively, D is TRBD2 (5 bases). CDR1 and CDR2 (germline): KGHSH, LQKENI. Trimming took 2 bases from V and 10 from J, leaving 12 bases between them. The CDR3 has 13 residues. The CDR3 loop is CASSPSGGLEQFF. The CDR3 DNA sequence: TGTGCCAGCTCACCAAGTGGAGGCCTAGAGCAGTTCTTC.

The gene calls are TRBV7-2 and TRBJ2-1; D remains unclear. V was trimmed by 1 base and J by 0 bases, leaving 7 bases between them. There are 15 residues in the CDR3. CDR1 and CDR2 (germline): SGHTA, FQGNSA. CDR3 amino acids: CASSLDSTSYNEQFF. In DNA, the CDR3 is TGTGCCAGCAGCTTAGACTCTACCTCCTACAATGAGCAGTTCTTC.

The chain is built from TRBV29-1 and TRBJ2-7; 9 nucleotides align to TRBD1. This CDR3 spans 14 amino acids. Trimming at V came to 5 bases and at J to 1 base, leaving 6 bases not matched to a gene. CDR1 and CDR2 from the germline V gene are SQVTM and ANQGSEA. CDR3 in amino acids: CSVHPGQGSYEQYF. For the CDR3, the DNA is TGCAGCGTTCACCCGGGACAGGGTTCCTACGAGCAGTACTTC.

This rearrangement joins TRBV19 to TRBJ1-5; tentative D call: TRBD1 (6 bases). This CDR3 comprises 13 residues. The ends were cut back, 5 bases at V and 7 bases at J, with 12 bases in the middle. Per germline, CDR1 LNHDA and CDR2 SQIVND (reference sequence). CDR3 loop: CASSLDRSQPQHF. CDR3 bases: TGTGCCAGTAGTCTCGACAGGTCGCAGCCCCAGCATTTT.

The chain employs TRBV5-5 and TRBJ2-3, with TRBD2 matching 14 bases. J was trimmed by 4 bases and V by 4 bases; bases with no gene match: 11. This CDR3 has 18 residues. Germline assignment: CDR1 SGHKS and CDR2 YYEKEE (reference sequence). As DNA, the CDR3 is TGTGCCAGCAGCCTAGGGACTAGCGGGGGCCAAAAGTCAGATACGCAGTATTTT. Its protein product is CASSLGTSGGQKSDTQYF.

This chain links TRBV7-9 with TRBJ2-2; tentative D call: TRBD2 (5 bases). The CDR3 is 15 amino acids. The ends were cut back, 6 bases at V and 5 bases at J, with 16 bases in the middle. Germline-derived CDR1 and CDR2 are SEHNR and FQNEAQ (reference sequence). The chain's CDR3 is CASSEGVIGTGELFF. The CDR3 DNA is TGTGCCAGCAGTGAGGGTGTGATTGGGACCGGGGAGCTGTTTTTT.

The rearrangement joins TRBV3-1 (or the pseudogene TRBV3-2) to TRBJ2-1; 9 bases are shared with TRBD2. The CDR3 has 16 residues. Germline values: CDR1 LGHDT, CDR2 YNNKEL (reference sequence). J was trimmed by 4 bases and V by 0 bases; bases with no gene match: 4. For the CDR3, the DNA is TGTGCCAGCAGCCAAGATGGGAGCGGGGGGTACAATGAGCAGTTCTTC. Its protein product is CASSQDGSGGYNEQFF.

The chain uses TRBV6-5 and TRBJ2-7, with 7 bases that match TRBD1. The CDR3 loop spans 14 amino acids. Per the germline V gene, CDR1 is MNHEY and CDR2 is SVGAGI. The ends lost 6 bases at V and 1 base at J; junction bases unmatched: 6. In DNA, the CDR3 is TGTGCCAGCAGCCGACAGGGCCATTCCTACGAGCAGTACTTC. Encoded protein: CASSRQGHSYEQYF.

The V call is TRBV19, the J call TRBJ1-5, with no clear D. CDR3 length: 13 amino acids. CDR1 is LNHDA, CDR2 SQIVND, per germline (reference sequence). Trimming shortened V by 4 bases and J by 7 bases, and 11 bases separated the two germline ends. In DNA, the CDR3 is TGTGCCAGTAGTACCGAGTACCAACAGCCCCAGCATTTT. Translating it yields CASSTEYQQPQHF.